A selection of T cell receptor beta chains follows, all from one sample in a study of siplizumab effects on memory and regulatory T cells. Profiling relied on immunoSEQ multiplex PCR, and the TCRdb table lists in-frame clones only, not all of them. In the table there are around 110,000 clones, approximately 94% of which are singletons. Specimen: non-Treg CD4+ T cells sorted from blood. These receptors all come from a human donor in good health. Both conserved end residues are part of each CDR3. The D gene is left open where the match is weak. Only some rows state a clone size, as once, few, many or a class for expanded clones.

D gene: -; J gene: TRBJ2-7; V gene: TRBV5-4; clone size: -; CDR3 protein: CASSLGWGVEYEQYF; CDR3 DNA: TGTGCCAGCAGCTTGGGTTGGGGGGTTGAATACGAGCAGTACTTC
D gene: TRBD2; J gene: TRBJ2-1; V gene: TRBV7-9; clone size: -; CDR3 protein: CASSLTPSGSYNEQFF; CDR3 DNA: TGTGCCAGCAGCTTAACGCCTAGCGGGAGTTACAATGAGCAGTTCTTC
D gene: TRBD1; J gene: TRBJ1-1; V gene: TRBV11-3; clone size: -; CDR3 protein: CASSRTGVNTEAFF; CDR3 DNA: TGTGCCAGCAGCCGGACAGGTGTGAACACTGAAGCTTTCTTT
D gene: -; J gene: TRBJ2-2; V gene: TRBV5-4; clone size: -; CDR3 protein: CASSLGLTGELFF; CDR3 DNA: TGTGCCAGCAGCTTGGGTCTTACCGGGGAGCTGTTTTTT
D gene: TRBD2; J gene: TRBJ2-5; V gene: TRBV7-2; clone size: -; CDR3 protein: CASSSRLAGGETQYF; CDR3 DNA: TGTGCCAGCAGCTCGAGACTAGCGGGGGGAGAGACCCAGTACTTC
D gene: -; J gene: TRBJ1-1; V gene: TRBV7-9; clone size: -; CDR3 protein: CASSLEAVPNTEAFF; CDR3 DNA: TGTGCCAGCAGCTTAGAAGCTGTTCCTAACACTGAAGCTTTCTTT
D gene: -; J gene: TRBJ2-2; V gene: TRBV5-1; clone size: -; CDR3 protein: CASSLEGTLTGELFF; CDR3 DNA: TGCGCCAGCAGCTTGGAGGGGACGCTAACCGGGGAGCTGTTTTTT
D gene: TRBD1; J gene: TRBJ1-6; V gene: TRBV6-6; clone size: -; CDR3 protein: CASSVTTGFGSPLHF; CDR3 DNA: TGTGCCAGCAGCGTGACGACAGGGTTTGGATCACCCCTCCACTTT
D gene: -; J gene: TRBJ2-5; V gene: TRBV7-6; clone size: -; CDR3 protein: CASSLDGLGGQTQYF; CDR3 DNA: TGTGCCAGCAGCTTAGACGGACTAGGGGGGCAGACCCAGTACTTC
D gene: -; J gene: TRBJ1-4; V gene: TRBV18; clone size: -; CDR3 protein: CASSRGVLGEKLFF; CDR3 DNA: TGTGCCAGCTCACGAGGAGTATTAGGTGAAAAACTGTTTTTT
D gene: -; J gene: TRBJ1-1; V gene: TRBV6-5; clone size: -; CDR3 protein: CASSYRGVAFF; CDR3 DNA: TGTGCCAGCAGTTACCGTGGGGTAGCTTTCTTT
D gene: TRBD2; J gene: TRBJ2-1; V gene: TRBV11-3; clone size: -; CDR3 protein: CASSLRASGTYNEQFF; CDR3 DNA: TGTGCCAGCAGCTTACGGGCTAGCGGGACCTACAATGAGCAGTTCTTC
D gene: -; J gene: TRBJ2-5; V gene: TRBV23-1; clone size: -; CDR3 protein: CASSPVPIETQYF; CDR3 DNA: TGCGCCAGCAGTCCTGTACCAATAGAGACCCAGTACTTC
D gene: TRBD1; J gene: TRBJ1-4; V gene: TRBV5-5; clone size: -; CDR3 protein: CASSSRDRQNEKLFF; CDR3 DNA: TGTGCCAGCAGCTCCCGGGACAGGCAAAATGAAAAACTGTTTTTT
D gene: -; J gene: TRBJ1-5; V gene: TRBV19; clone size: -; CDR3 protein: CASSIIEGRGSSNQPQHF; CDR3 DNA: TGTGCCAGTAGTATTATTGAGGGCAGGGGTTCAAGCAATCAGCCCCAGCATTTT
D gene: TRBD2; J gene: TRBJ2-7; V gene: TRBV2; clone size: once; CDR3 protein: CASSSTSGRVDEQYF; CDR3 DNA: TGTGCCAGCAGCTCGACTAGCGGGAGGGTCGACGAGCAGTACTTC
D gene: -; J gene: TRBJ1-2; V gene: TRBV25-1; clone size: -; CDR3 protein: CASSAGFDGYTF; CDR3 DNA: TGTGCCAGCAGTGCAGGTTTCGATGGCTACACCTTC
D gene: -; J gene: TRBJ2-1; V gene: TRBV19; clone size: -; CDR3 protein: CASSFSGTLYNEQFF; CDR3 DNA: TGTGCCAGTAGTTTCTCCGGGACTCTCTACAATGAGCAGTTCTTC
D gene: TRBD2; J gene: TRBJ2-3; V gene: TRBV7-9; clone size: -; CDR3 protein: CASSLVQRGGADTQYF; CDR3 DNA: TGTGCCAGCAGCTTAGTCCAGCGGGGGGGCGCAGATACGCAGTATTTT
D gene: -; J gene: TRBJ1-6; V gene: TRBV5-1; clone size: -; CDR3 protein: CASSLDPTFNSPLHF; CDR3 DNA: TGCGCCAGCAGCTTGGACCCGACCTTTAATTCACCCCTCCACTTT
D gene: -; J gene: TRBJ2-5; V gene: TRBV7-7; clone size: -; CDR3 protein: CASSPGNDYQETQYF; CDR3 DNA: TGTGCTAGCAGCCCGGGGAATGACTACCAAGAGACCCAGTACTTC
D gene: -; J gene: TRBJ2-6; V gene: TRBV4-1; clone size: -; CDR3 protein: CASSQDRGYGANVLTF; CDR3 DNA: TGCGCCAGCAGCCAAGATAGGGGGTATGGGGCCAACGTCCTGACTTTC
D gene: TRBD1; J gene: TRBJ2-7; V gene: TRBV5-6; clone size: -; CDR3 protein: CASSLGQFYEQYF; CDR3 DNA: TGTGCCAGCAGCCTGGGACAGTTCTACGAGCAGTACTTC
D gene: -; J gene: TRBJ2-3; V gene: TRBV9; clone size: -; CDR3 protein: CASSVSPVIQAQYF; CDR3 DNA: TGTGCCAGCAGCGTCAGTCCCGTGATACAAGCGCAGTATTTT
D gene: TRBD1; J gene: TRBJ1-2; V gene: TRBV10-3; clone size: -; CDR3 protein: CAISPGQDLRGYTF; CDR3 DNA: TGTGCCATCAGTCCGGGACAGGACTTGAGGGGCTACACCTTC
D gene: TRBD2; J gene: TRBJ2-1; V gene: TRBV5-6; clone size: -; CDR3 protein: CASSEGLAGVLGYNEQFF; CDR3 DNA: TGTGCCAGCAGCGAGGGACTAGCGGGAGTCCTGGGTTACAATGAGCAGTTCTTC
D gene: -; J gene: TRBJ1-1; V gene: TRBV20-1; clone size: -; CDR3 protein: CSAKRVSEAFF; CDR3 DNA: TGCAGTGCTAAACGGGTTTCTGAAGCTTTCTTT
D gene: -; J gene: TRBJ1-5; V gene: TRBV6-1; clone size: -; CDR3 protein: CASSEGRDSPSWPQHF; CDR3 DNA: TGTGCCAGCAGTGAAGGACGAGACAGTCCCTCGTGGCCCCAGCATTTT
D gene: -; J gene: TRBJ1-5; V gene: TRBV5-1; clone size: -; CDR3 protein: CASSLDSDQPQHF; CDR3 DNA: TGCGCCAGCAGCTTGGATTCCGATCAGCCCCAGCATTTT
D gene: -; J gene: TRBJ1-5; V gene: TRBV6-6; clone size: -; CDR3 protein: CASRRQENSNQPQHF; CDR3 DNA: TGTGCCAGCAGGCGCCAGGAGAATAGCAATCAGCCCCAGCATTTT
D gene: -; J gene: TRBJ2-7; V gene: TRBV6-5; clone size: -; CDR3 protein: CASSPTGESGQYF; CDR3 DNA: TGTGCCAGCAGCCCCACTGGGGAATCAGGGCAGTACTTC